This T cell receptor beta chain was sequenced in a study of early T cells in non-severe SARS-CoV-2 infection. Trimming shortened V by 4 bases and J by 3 bases, and 10 bases separated the two germline ends. The CDR3 runs to 13 residues. The germline gives CDR1 MNHEY, CDR2 SVGEGT. Individual cDNA molecules each received unique molecular identifiers attached to them. TCRdb called the 5' RACE reads again in MiXCR, with one record for every CDR3 protein. The sample yields approximately 43,000 distinct CDR3 sequences, roughly 6.6% seen once. Sequences were obtained from whole blood. The TCR was taken from an adult who was a healthcare worker with PCR-confirmed SARS-CoV-2 infection or an uninfected control (not recorded which). The V call is TRBV6-2 or TRBV6-3, the J call TRBJ2-7, with D perhaps matching TRBD1 (5 bases). The CDR3 reads CASSWTRDYEQYF. The CDR3 nucleotides are TGTGCCAGCAGTTGGACACGCGACTACGAGCAGTACTTC.